This TCR beta chain originates from a study of regulatory T cells in long-lasting Graves disease. Construction of the TCR beta libraries employed iRepertoire HTBI primers in conjunction with Arm-PCR of CDR3 regions. TCRdb called the multiplex PCR reads again in MiXCR, with one record for every CDR3 protein. The sample lists approximately 400,000 distinct CDR3 sequences; approximately 16% were seen once. The length of the CDR3 is 15 residues. Trimming removed 2 bases at V and 5 bases at J, with 13 bases between. The V gene's germline CDR1 is LGHNA and CDR2 YNFKEQ. The time point denotes: newly diagnosed GD, antithyroid drugs for less than 3 months. From RNA extracted from PBMCs, the TCR library was made. Another study also made use of these data, one on T cells in Graves' hyperthyroidism and ophthalmopathy. This second study says: Peripheral blood also featured most of the thyroid clonotypes expanded above 0.001.

The TCR comes from a woman between 40 and 55 years old with Graves disease. The rearrangement joins TRBV4-2 to TRBJ2-1; D not certain. The sample here was peripheral blood mononuclear cells (PBMCs), taken at new diagnosis, from a patient treated with antithyroid drugs. CDR3 nucleotides: TGTGCCAGCAGCCAATCCGGGTGTTCAAACAATGAGCAGTTCTTC. Amino acids: CASSQSGCSNNEQFF.